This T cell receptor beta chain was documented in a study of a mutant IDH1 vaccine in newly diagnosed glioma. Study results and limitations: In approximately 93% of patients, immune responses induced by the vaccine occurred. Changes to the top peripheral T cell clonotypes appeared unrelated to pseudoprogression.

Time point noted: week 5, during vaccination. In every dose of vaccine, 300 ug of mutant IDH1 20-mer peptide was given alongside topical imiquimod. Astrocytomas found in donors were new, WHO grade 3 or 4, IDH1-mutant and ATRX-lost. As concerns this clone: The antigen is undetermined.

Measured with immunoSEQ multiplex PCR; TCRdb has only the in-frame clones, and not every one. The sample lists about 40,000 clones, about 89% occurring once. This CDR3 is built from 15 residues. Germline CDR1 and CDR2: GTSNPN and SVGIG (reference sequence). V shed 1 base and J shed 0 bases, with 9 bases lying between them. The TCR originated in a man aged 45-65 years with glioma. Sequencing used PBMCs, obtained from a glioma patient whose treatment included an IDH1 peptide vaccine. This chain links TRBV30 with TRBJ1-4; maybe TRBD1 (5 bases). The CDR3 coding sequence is TGTGCCTGGAGTGCCGGGACGGCAACTAATGAAAAACTGTTTTTT. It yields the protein CAWSAGTATNEKLFF. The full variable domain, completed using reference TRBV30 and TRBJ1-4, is SQTIHQWPATLVQPVGSPLSLECTVEGTSNPNLYWYRQAAGRGLQLLFYSVGIGQISSEVPQNLSASRPQDRQFILSSKKLLLSDSGFYLCAWSAGTATNEKLFFGSGTQLSVL.